This TCR beta chain was profiled in a study of OX40 agonist ivuxolimab in advanced cancers. General observations from the study: Clonal expansion was among the lowest in partial responders at 0.1-3.0 mg/kg, especially CD8+. Undetermined was the antigen specificity of the expanded peripheral T cells. Some of the nonresponding patients also showed low levels of normalized T-cell clonal expansion.

Germline V gene sequence: CDR1 SNHLY, CDR2 FYNNEI. There are 14 residues in the CDR3. On this clone: What it binds is unknown. Germline and junction disagree at one end, which may indicate a read error.

Repertoires were generated with immunoSEQ multiplex PCR, while TCRdb's copy carries only in-frame clones and drops some. This sample has tens of thousands of clones, with approximately 85% found just once. The V gene is TRBV2, the J gene TRBJ2-3; either TRBD1 or TRBD2 may supply D (5 bases each). This receptor was identified in an adult with an advanced solid tumor such as melanoma, head and neck, liver or kidney cancer. Source: CD4+ or CD8+ T cells sorted from blood, taken in a trial of the OX40 agonist ivuxolimab. This CDR3 reads CVSSLGDFTDTQYF. CDR3 nucleotide sequence: TGTGTCAGCAGTCTGGGGGATTTCACAGATACGCAGTATTTT.